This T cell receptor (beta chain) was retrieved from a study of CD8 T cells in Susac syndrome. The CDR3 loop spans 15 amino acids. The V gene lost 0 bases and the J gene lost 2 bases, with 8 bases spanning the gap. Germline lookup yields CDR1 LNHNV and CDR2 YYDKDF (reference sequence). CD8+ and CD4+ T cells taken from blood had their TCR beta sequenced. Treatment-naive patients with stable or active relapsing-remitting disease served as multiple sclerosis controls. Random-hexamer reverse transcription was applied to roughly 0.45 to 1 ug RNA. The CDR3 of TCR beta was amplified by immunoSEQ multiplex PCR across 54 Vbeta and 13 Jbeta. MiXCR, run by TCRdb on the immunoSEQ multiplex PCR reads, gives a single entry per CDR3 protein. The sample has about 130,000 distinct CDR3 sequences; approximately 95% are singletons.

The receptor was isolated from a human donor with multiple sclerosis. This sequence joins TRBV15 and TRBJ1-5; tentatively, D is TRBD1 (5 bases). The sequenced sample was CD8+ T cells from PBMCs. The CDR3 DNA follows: TGTGCCACCAGCAGAGAAGGGGATGGCAATCAGCCCCAGCATTTT. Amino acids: CATSREGDGNQPQHF.